This entry is about one TCR beta chain. Trimming pared 1 base from V and 11 bases from J, leaving 20 bases between. Germline V gene lookup returns CDR1 MGHRA and CDR2 YSYEKL. The CDR3 extends over 15 amino acids. Assay used: immunoSEQ multiplex PCR; TCRdb lists only in-frame clones, some missing. The sample yields about 79,000 clones, around 94% seen once. These data belong to a study of technical replicates of blood from several donors. This sequence originates from a human donor in good health. This chain connects TRBV4-1 to TRBJ1-1; the D gene is possibly TRBD1 (6 bases). The sequenced sample consisted of T cells isolated from PBMCs. The CDR3, as DNA: TGCGCCAGCAGCCAAGTAGGAGCGGGGGCGGGCTTGGCTTTCTTT. This translates into CASSQVGAGAGLAFF.